These 26 T cell receptor beta chains were sequenced from one sample in a study of a mutant IDH1 vaccine in newly diagnosed glioma. Time point defined: week 47, end of study. A 20-mer mutant IDH1 peptide at 300 ug was injected subcutaneously with topical imiquimod. Profiled with immunoSEQ multiplex PCR; TCRdb holds only in-frame clones, not every one. In the table there are about 34,000 clones, 75% to 95% of which are singletons. Antigen specificity for these receptors is unknown. Sequencing was performed on PBMCs, taken from a glioma patient whose treatment included an IDH1 peptide vaccine. The source is a woman in her 40s with glioma.

The DNA of the CDR3 is TGCGCCAGCAGGAGCCCGTTGAACACTGAAGCTTTCTTT. Protein product: CASRSPLNTEAFF. The chain employs TRBV5-1 and TRBJ1-1; D remains ambiguous. The CDR3 has 13 residues. The germline V gene has CDR1 SGHRS and CDR2 YFSETQ. V lost 5 bases and J 0 bases, leaving 8 bases between the germline ends.

The chain employs TRBV7-2 and TRBJ2-3; D is undetermined. Germline loops: CDR1 SGHTA, CDR2 FQGNSA. This CDR3 region has 13 residues. The V and J ends lost 6 bases and 4 bases respectively, with 11 bases between them. The CDR3 sequence: CASRVKGADTQYF. CDR3 DNA: TGTGCCAGCAGGGTAAAGGGCGCAGATACGCAGTATTTT.

The rearrangement uses TRBV15 and TRBJ2-1, with TRBD1 identical over 8 bases. This CDR3 comprises 16 residues. Germline V gene data show CDR1 as LNHNV and CDR2 as YYDKDF (reference sequence). The V gene end was trimmed by 1 base and the J gene end by 7 bases; junction bases not matched to a gene: 9. Written as DNA, the CDR3 is TGTGCCACCAGCAGAGGCCACGGACAGGGCGGGAATGAGCAGTTCTTC. Residues: CATSRGHGQGGNEQFF.

J is TRBJ1-4 and V is TRBV21-1; the table gives TRBD1 as D, unverified against the DNA. TRBV21-1 is a pseudogene. CDR3 length: 12 residues. The CDR3 here is CASSKTGDRLFF. CDR3 sequence (DNA): TGTGCCAGCAGCAAAACAGGGGACAGACTGTTTTTT.

The gene calls are TRBV27 and TRBJ1-1; D is possibly TRBD1 (5 bases). Germline assignment: CDR1 MNHEY and CDR2 SMNVEV (reference sequence). The germline V and J ends were trimmed by 2 bases and 2 bases, with 9 bases remaining between them. The CDR3 has 14 residues. The CDR3 region is CASSLQGRNTEAFF. DNA for the CDR3: TGTGCCAGCAGTTTACAGGGACGAAACACTGAAGCTTTCTTT.

J is TRBJ2-7 and V is TRBV6-6; 7 nucleotides match TRBD1. The CDR3 is 11 residues long. The junction had 2 bases not matched to a gene; V was cut back by 3 bases and J by 9 bases. CDR1 and CDR2 from the germline V gene are MNHNY and SVGAGI (reference sequence). CDR3 DNA sequence: TGTGCCAGCAGTTATTCAGGGGGGCAGTACTTC. Residues: CASSYSGGQYF.

This clone has more than one count but fewer than ten. The chain uses TRBV5-5 and TRBJ1-1, with a weak D call TRBD1 (5 bases). With 1 base removed from V and 4 bases from J, the gap between germline ends came to 26 bases. The CDR3 has 19 amino acids. CDR1 and CDR2 from the germline V gene are SGHKS and YYEKEE (reference sequence). CDR3 bases: TGTGCCAGCAGCTTGAGTGGCCCCTCAGGAGATTTTAGGGGCACTGAAGCTTTCTTT. Protein product: CASSLSGPSGDFRGTEAFF.

The chain carries TRBV10-3 and TRBJ1-1, with TRBD1 matching over 8 bases. CDR3 length: 17 amino acids. V was pared by 3 bases and J by 4 bases, with 13 bases of the junction left unmatched. CDR1 is ENHRY, CDR2 SYGVKD, per germline. This CDR3 reads CAISDLARGLVGTEAFF. Here the CDR3 DNA reads TGTGCCATCAGTGACCTGGCCAGGGGGCTGGTTGGCACTGAAGCTTTCTTT.

The genes are TRBV4-1 and TRBJ1-1; tentative D call: TRBD1 (6 bases). The germline V gene encodes CDR1 MGHRA and CDR2 YSYEKL. This CDR3 comprises 15 residues. Trimming stripped 4 bases from V and 10 bases from J, with 22 bases between. CDR3 amino acids: CASSPRTGGGGLAFF. The CDR3 DNA reads as TGCGCCAGCAGCCCACGGACGGGGGGCGGGGGATTAGCTTTCTTT.

The chain links TRBV6-6 to TRBJ2-2; tentative D call: TRBD2 (5 bases). The CDR3 is made up of 13 amino acids. Germline CDR1 MNHNY, CDR2 SVGAGI (reference sequence). The ends were cut back, 6 bases at V and 4 bases at J, with 9 bases in the middle. For the CDR3, the DNA is TGTGCCAGCAGCCCGGGGATCACCGGGGAGCTGTTTTTT. It codes for CASSPGITGELFF.

V gene TRBV7-9 combines with J gene TRBJ2-2; 10 bases agree with TRBD1. The CDR3 length is 15 residues. The V gene's germline CDR1 is SEHNR and CDR2 FQNEAQ (reference sequence). After removal of 8 bases from V and 10 bases from J, the junction contained 13 bases not matched to a gene. The CDR3 nucleotides read TGTGCCAGCCCTAGCCGGGACAGGGGTGAGGAGGAGCTGTTTTTT. Amino acid sequence: CASPSRDRGEEELFF. Together with reference TRBV7-9 and TRBJ2-2, the CDR3 gives the full variable domain: DTGVSQNPRHKITKRGQNVTFRCDPISEHNRLYWYRQTLGQGPEFLTYFQNEAQLEKSRLLSDRFSAERPKGSFSTLEIQRTEQGDSAMYLCASPSRDRGEEELFFGEGSRLTVL.

V and J are TRBV6-1 and TRBJ2-7; 8 positions match TRBD1. Per germline, CDR1 MNHNS and CDR2 SASEGT. The CDR3 sequence is 15 residues long. V trimming: 2 bases; J trimming: 4 bases; junction bases outside the gene matches: 7. The CDR3: CASSEMDRAPYEQYF. DNA of the CDR3: TGTGCCAGCAGTGAAATGGACAGGGCACCTTACGAGCAGTACTTC.

This sequence joins TRBV2 and TRBJ1-2; D gene ambiguous. The CDR3 totals 14 residues. Germline V gives CDR1 SNHLY, CDR2 FYNNEI. The V gene lost 7 bases and the J gene lost 4 bases, with 16 bases spanning the gap. The CDR3 loop reads CASNFQGSFYGYTF. The CDR3 nucleotides read TGTGCCAGCAATTTTCAAGGCAGCTTCTATGGCTACACCTTC.

The chain carries TRBV7-2 and TRBJ1-3, with no clear D. CDR3 size: 15 residues. Germline assignment: CDR1 SGHTA and CDR2 FQGNSA. Trimming stripped 7 bases from V and 4 bases from J, with 17 bases between. The CDR3 coding sequence is TGTGCCAGCACCCCGGCTCACGGGGAGGGAAACACCATATATTTT. Amino acids: CASTPAHGEGNTIYF.

The J gene is TRBJ1-5, the V gene TRBV5-5; no firm D call. This CDR3 has 14 amino acids. CDR1 is SGHKS, CDR2 YYEKEE, per germline (reference sequence). V was trimmed by 1 base and J by 6 bases, leaving 11 bases between them. The CDR3 DNA is TGTGCCAGCAGCTTGAGGGAGGGTAGTCAGCCCCAGCATTTT. Translation: CASSLREGSQPQHF. Looking up the rest from reference TRBV5-5 and TRBJ1-5 gives the full variable domain: DAGVTQSPTHLIKTRGQQVTLRCSPISGHKSVSWYQQVLGQGPQFIFQYYEKEERGRGNFPDRFSARQFPNYSSELNVNALLLGDSALYLCASSLREGSQPQHFGDGTRLSIL.

This sequence joins TRBV7-9 and TRBJ2-3; D may be TRBD2 (7 bases). CDR1 and CDR2 (germline): SEHNR, FQNEAQ (reference sequence). This CDR3 region has 15 residues. Trimming took off 5 bases at V and 5 bases at J, with 17 bases between the two ends. CDR3 in DNA: TGTGCCAGCAGCAATTTGCGGGGGCCGGGAGATACGCAGTATTTT. Amino acids: CASSNLRGPGDTQYF.

V and J are TRBV5-4 and TRBJ1-2; 8 bases agree with TRBD1. The V segment lost 4 bases and the J segment 5 bases; nucleotides outside the gene matches: 4. The CDR3 covers 13 residues. Germline V gives CDR1 SGHNT, CDR2 YYREEE (reference sequence). CDR3 DNA sequence: TGTGCCAGCAGCACGGACAGGGTATATGGCTACACCTTC. Amino acid sequence: CASSTDRVYGYTF.

The chain is built from TRBV6-7 and TRBJ2-6; TRBD2 agrees at 13 bases. TRBV6-7 belongs to the ORF category, with a function that is uncertain. V lost 1 base to trimming and J lost 2 bases; unmatched junction nucleotides: 5. The CDR3 has 19 amino acids. The CDR3 DNA reads as TGTGCCAGCAGTTACTTACGGACTAGCGGGAGAACTGGGGCCAACGTCCTGACTTTC. Residues: CASSYLRTSGRTGANVLTF.

This clone was observed once. The chain is built from TRBV6-5 and TRBJ1-1, with D uncertain. Germline V lookup: CDR1 MNHEY, CDR2 SVGAGI. CDR3 length equals 12 residues. V was pared by 6 bases and J by 1 base, with 6 bases between. The CDR3 reads CASRKQNTEAFF. CDR3 in DNA: TGTGCCAGCAGGAAACAGAACACTGAAGCTTTCTTT.

The chain carries TRBV14 and TRBJ1-1, with D unresolved. CDR1 is SGHDN, CDR2 FVKESK, per germline. Trimming shortened V by 0 bases and J by 1 base, and 9 bases separated the two germline ends. CDR3 length: 15 residues. The CDR3 loop is CASSQDFGRNTEAFF. CDR3 nucleotide sequence: TGTGCCAGCAGCCAAGATTTCGGAAGGAACACTGAAGCTTTCTTT.

This chain joins TRBV7-9 and TRBJ2-1, with a possible D match to TRBD2 (5 bases). The CDR3 runs 14 residues. V was pared by 5 bases and J by 7 bases, with 15 bases between. CDR1 is SEHNR and CDR2 is FQNEAQ in the germline V gene (reference sequence). The CDR3 is CASSPGVPGNEQFF. The CDR3, as DNA: TGTGCCAGCAGCCCTGGGGTCCCGGGAAATGAGCAGTTCTTC.

This sequence joins TRBV15 and TRBJ1-2, with 11 bases identical to TRBD1. V trimming: 6 bases; J trimming: 0 bases; junction bases outside the gene matches: 9. The germline CDR1 and CDR2 sequences are LNHNV and YYDKDF (reference sequence). CDR3 length equals 17 residues. The chain's CDR3 is CATRPGQGAIPNYGYTF. CDR3 DNA: TGTGCCACCAGGCCCGGACAGGGGGCAATACCTAACTATGGCTACACCTTC.

A few counts support this clone. CDR3 residues: CASSLGAYGYTF. DNA of the CDR3: TGTGCCAGCAGCTTAGGGGCGTATGGCTACACCTTC. V usage is TRBV7-9 and J usage is TRBJ1-2; D not resolved. V shed 1 base and J shed 5 bases, with 5 bases lying between them. CDR1 and CDR2 (germline): SEHNR, FQNEAQ (reference sequence). This CDR3 has 12 amino acids. The complete variable domain, with remaining parts taken from reference TRBV7-9 and TRBJ1-2, reads DTGVSQNPRHKITKRGQNVTFRCDPISEHNRLYWYRQTLGQGPEFLTYFQNEAQLEKSRLLSDRFSAERPKGSFSTLEIQRTEQGDSAMYLCASSLGAYGYTFGSGTRLTVV.

The gene calls are TRBV30 and TRBJ2-3; possibly TRBD1 or TRBD2 for D (6 bases each). The CDR3 spans 15 residues. Germline CDR1 reads GTSNPN; CDR2 reads SVGIG (reference sequence). The V end lost 5 bases, the J end lost 2 bases, and 17 bases lay between the germline ends. The CDR3 is CAWDQSGAPTDTQYF. CDR3 bases: TGTGCCTGGGACCAATCGGGGGCGCCCACAGATACGCAGTATTTT.

The V and J genes are TRBV7-2 and TRBJ1-1, with D possibly being TRBD1 (6 bases). CDR3 length: 15 amino acids. Trimming cost V 5 bases and J 1 base, with 14 bases left between them. Germline CDR1 and CDR2: SGHTA and FQGNSA. The CDR3 DNA follows: TGTGCCAGCAGCCTGTCCCTGGGGGCGAACACTGAAGCTTTCTTT. The encoded protein is CASSLSLGANTEAFF.

This rearrangement joins TRBV7-9 to TRBJ2-4; TRBD2 is a possible D gene (5 bases). V lost 4 bases to trimming and J lost 2 bases, with 9 bases between them. CDR1 is SEHNR, CDR2 FQNEAQ, per germline (reference sequence). This CDR3 comprises 14 residues. In nucleotides, the CDR3 is TGTGCCAGCAGCTCTGACGGGACCAAAAACATTCAGTACTTC. It translates to CASSSDGTKNIQYF.